This TCR beta chain was found in a study of T-cell memory formation after mild COVID-19. Points from the study as a whole: Whereas later expanders leaned CD4+, clones contracting day 15 to 85 showed a balanced CD4/CD8 makeup.

In regard to this clonotype: Antigen specificity is unknown.

TCRdb redid the calling of the 5' RACE reads with MiXCR, one entry per CDR3 protein. The sample includes approximately 580,000 distinct CDR3 sequences, about a fifth seen only once; the top ten take roughly an eighth. The sequenced sample consisted of PBMCs or a T cell subset sorted from them (not recorded which). The sequence derives from an adult woman who had mild COVID-19 (a few samples of this study predate the infection). Cell type and time point are not known.

The CDR3 region is CASSWGVGTPEETQYF. The DNA of the CDR3 is TGCGCCAGCAGCTGGGGGGTCGGCACCCCCGAAGAGACCCAGTACTTC. J is TRBJ2-5 and V is TRBV5-1, with D possibly matching TRBD2 (6 bases). V gave up 3 bases and J gave up 3 bases, with 18 bases separating them. There are 16 residues in the CDR3. Germline lookup yields CDR1 SGHRS and CDR2 YFSETQ.